This TCR beta chain came from a study of shared clonotypes between healthy human individuals. V dropped 4 bases and J dropped 10 bases, with 10 bases sitting between them. The CDR3 totals 11 residues. CDR1 is LNHDA and CDR2 is SQIVND in the germline V gene (reference sequence). Assay used: immunoSEQ multiplex PCR; TCRdb lists only in-frame clones, some missing. The sample has about 2,200,000 clones, about 92% seen once; the top ten hold roughly 1.7%. Only CD45RO-negative cells positively selected for CCR7 counted as naive CD8 cells, so terminally differentiated effector memory CD45RA+ cells were excluded.

Specimen: naive CD8+ T cells from PBMCs. The clonotype comes from a man aged 18 to 30 in good health. Some clones in this sample may be carry-over from other donors' samples. V usage is TRBV19 and J usage is TRBJ1-1, with D hard to call. CDR3 in amino acids: CASSTELSAFF. The CDR3 coding sequence is TGTGCCAGTAGTACAGAATTGTCAGCTTTCTTT.